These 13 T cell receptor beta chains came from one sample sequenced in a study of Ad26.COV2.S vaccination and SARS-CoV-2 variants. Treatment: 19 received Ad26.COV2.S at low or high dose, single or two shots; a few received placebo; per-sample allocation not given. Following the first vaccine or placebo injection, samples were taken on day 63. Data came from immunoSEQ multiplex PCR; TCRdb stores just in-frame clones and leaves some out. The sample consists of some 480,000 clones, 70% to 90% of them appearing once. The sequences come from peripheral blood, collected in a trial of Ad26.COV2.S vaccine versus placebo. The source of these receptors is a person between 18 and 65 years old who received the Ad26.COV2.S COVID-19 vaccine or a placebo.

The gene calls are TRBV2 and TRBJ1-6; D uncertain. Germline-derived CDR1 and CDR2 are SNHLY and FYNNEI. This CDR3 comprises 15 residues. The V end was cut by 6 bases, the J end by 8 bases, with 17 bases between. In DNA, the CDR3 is TGTGCCAGCAGGGGCGACACTAAACGGTATTCACCCCTCCACTTT. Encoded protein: CASRGDTKRYSPLHF.

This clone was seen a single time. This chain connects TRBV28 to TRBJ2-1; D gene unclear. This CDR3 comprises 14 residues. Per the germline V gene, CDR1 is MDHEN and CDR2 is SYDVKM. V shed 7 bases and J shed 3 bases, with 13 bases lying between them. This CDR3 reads CASTPFGDYNEQFF. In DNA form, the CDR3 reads TGTGCCAGCACCCCATTCGGAGACTACAATGAGCAGTTCTTC.

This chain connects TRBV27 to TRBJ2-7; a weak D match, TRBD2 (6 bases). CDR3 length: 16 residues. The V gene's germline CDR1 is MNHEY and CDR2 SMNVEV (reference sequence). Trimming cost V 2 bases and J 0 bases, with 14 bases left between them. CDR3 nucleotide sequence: TGTGCCAGCAGTTTACGGGCGGGACGGGACTCCTACGAGCAGTACTTC. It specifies CASSLRAGRDSYEQYF.

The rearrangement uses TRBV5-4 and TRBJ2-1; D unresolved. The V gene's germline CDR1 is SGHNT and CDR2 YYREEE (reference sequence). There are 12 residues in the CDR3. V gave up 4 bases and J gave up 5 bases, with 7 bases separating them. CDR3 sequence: CASSPRNNEQFF. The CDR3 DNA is TGTGCCAGCAGCCCCCGGAACAATGAGCAGTTCTTC.

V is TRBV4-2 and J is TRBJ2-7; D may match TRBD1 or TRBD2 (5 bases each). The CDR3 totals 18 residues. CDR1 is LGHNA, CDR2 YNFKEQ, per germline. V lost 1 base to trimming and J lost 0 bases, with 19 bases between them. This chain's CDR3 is CASSQGREWGRDSYEQYF. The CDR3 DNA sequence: TGTGCCAGCAGCCAAGGTAGAGAATGGGGACGGGACTCCTACGAGCAGTACTTC.

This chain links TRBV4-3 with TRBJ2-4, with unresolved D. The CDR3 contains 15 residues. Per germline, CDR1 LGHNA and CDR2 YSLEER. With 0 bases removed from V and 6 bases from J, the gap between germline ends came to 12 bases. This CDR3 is CASSQDTRRGNIQYF. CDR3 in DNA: TGCGCCAGCAGCCAAGATACGCGTCGCGGAAACATTCAGTACTTC.

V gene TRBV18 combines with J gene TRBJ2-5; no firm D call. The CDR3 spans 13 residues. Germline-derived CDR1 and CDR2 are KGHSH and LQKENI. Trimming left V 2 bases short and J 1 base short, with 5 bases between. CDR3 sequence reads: CASSPGFQETQYF. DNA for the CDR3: TGTGCCAGCTCACCAGGGTTCCAAGAGACCCAGTACTTC.

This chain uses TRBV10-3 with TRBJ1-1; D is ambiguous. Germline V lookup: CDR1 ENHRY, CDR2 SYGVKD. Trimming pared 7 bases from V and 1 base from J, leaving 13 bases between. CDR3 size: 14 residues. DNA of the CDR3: TGTGCCATCATGAGAGGCGCGGGGAACACTGAAGCTTTCTTT. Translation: CAIMRGAGNTEAFF.

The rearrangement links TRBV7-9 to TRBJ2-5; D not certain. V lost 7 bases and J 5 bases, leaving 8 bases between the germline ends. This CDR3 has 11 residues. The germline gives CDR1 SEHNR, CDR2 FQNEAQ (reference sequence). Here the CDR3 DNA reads TGTGCCAGCATGTCACGTGAGACCCAGTACTTC. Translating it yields CASMSRETQYF.

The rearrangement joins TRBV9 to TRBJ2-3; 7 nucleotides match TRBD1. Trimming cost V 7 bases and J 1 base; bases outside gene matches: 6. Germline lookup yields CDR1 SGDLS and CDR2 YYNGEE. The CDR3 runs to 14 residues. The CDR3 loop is CASGGGQGTDTQYF. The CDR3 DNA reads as TGTGCCAGCGGTGGAGGACAGGGCACAGATACGCAGTATTTT.

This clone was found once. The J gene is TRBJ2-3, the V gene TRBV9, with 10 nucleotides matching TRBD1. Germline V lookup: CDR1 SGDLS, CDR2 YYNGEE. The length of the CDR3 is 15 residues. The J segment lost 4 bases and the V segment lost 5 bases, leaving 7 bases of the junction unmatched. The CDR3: CASSPSTGGADTQYF. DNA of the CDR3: TGTGCCAGCAGTCCCTCGACAGGGGGCGCAGATACGCAGTATTTT.

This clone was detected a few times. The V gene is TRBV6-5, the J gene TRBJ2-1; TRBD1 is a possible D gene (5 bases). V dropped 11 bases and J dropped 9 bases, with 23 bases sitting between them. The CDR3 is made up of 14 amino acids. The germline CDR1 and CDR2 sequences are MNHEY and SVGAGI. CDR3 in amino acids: CAVRGQGESGEQFF. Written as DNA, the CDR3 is TGTGCCGTACGAGGCCAGGGCGAGAGTGGTGAGCAGTTCTTC.

The CDR3 region has the DNA TGTGCCAGCAGCCCGAATTCCGGGACCGGGGGGGCCAAAAACATTCAGTACTTC. Protein sequence: CASSPNSGTGGAKNIQYF. The chain uses TRBV7-9 and TRBJ2-4; 7 bases are a match to TRBD2. The CDR3 sequence is 18 residues long. The germline CDR1 and CDR2 sequences are SEHNR and FQNEAQ (reference sequence). The V and J ends lost 5 bases and 1 base, in that order; junction bases with no gene match: 14.